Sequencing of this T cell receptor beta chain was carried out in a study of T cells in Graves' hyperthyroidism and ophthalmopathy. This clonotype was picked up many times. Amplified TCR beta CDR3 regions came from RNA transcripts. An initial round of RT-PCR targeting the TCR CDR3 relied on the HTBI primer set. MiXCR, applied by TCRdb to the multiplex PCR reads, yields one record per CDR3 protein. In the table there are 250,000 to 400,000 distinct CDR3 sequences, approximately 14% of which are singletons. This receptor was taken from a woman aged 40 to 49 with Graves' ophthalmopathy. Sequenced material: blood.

CDR3 region: CASSYGDNSPLHF. CDR3 sequence (DNA): TGTGCCAGCAGTTACGGGGATAATTCACCCCTCCACTTT. The rearrangement joins TRBV12-3 or TRBV12-4 to TRBJ1-6; unclear D gene. With 4 bases removed from V and 5 bases from J, the gap between germline ends came to 6 bases. The CDR3 is 13 amino acids.